The 21 T cell receptor beta chains listed next were all sequenced from one sample in a study of molecular identifiers for immune sequencing clone quantification. TCRdb passed the PCR reads through MiXCR, listing each CDR3 protein once. The table shows 100,000 or so distinct CDR3 sequences, with roughly a third occurring only once. Sequencing used naive CD8+ T cells from blood, with Jurkat cell RNA spiked in. Specified subset: FACS-sorted CD8+CD4-CCR7+CD45RA+ naive T cells. Receptor source: a human donor in good health. Some libraries in this study had Jurkat cell RNA spiked in.

As concerns this clonotype: This sequence may be a read error, since a much larger clone differs from it by one base. This rearrangement joins TRBV23-1 to TRBJ2-4; D gene unclear. TRBV23-1 is known as an ORF, though its function is uncertain. V dropped 10 bases and J dropped 0 bases, with 7 bases sitting between them. The CDR3 runs to 12 residues. CDR3: CANRTAKNIQYF. The CDR3 region has the DNA TGCGCCAACCGTACAGCCAAAAACATTCAGTACTTC.

This clonotype was counted many times. The chain employs TRBV10-3 and TRBJ2-3; D is ambiguous. The germline gives CDR1 ENHRY, CDR2 SYGVKD. This CDR3 region has 12 residues. Deletions cut 10 bases from V and 6 bases from J, with 14 bases between. CDR3 nucleotides: TGTGCCACCAGAGGCACCGAGGATACGCAGTATTTT. Translating gives CATRGTEDTQYF.

Many counts were recorded for this clonotype. The chain links TRBV5-1 to TRBJ1-1; maybe TRBD1 (5 bases). Trimming cost V 2 bases and J 5 bases, with 10 bases left between them. The CDR3 is 13 amino acids. The germline V gene encodes CDR1 SGHRS and CDR2 YFSETQ. The CDR3 coding sequence is TGCGCCAGCAGCTTTGGACAATGGACTGAAGCTTTCTTT. Its translation: CASSFGQWTEAFF.

The chain combines TRBV11-3 with TRBJ1-3, with a possible D match to TRBD1 (5 bases). Per the germline V gene, CDR1 is SGHNT and CDR2 is YENEEA. The CDR3 extends over 17 amino acids. Trimming shortened V by 3 bases and J by 0 bases, and 15 bases separated the two germline ends. CDR3 coding DNA: TGTGCCAGCAGCTTTAAAGAACAGGCCTTCTCTGGAAACACCATATATTTT. It is translated as CASSFKEQAFSGNTIYF.

Note on this clonotype: One end of the junction is discordant with germline, which a read error may explain. The V call is TRBV6-6, the J call TRBJ2-1; D unclear. The CDR3 consists of 11 residues. Germline CDR1 MNHNY, CDR2 SVGAGI (reference sequence). In nucleotides, the CDR3 is TGTGCCAGCAGAGACTCCCCTGAGCGGTTCTTC. Translating it yields CASRDSPERFF.

This clonotype was counted ten times or more. The chain employs TRBV27 and TRBJ1-1; no clear D. The V and J ends lost 6 bases and 5 bases respectively, with 7 bases between them. There are 11 residues in the CDR3. The germline gives CDR1 MNHEY, CDR2 SMNVEV (reference sequence). The DNA for the CDR3 is TGTGCCAGCAGGGGCGGGACTGAAGCTTTCTTT. This sequence encodes CASRGGTEAFF.

To note about this clonotype: A single base separates this from a much larger clone, so it may be a read error. This chain connects TRBV6-8 to TRBJ2-4; 8 nucleotides align to TRBD2. V trimming: 2 bases; J trimming: 0 bases; junction bases outside the gene matches: 12. The CDR3 has 19 residues. The V gene's germline CDR1 is MNHGY and CDR2 SAAAGT. The DNA of the CDR3 is TGTGCCAGCAGTTACCGGGGACTAGTGGGAGCGCTAGCCAAAAACATTCAGTACTTC. Translated, it gives CASSYRGLVGALAKNIQYF.

The V call is TRBV2, the J call TRBJ1-2; a possible D gene is TRBD1 (5 bases). The length of the CDR3 is 14 residues. The V and J ends lost 3 bases and 1 base respectively, with 9 bases between them. The germline V gene has CDR1 SNHLY and CDR2 FYNNEI. The CDR3: CASSESQDNYGYTF. CDR3 coding DNA: TGTGCCAGCAGTGAGTCACAGGATAACTATGGCTACACCTTC.

V and J are TRBV7-9 and TRBJ2-7, with a weak D call TRBD2 (6 bases). Per germline, CDR1 SEHNR and CDR2 FQNEAQ (reference sequence). The V end was cut by 0 bases, the J end by 5 bases, with 11 bases between. The CDR3 runs 14 residues. DNA of the CDR3: TGTGCCAGCAGCTTAGCGGGGGGAGGCAACGAGCAGTACTTC. Its protein is CASSLAGGGNEQYF.

The chain carries TRBV27 and TRBJ2-7; D is perhaps TRBD1 (6 bases). The CDR3 is 14 residues long. Germline-derived CDR1 and CDR2 are MNHEY and SMNVEV (reference sequence). The V end lost 5 bases, the J end lost 6 bases, and 17 bases lay between the germline ends. The CDR3 protein is CASSARDTRGEQYF. CDR3 nucleotide sequence: TGTGCCAGCAGTGCACGGGACACTCGAGGCGAGCAGTACTTC.

With respect to this clonotype: No conserved phenylalanine or tryptophan ends this CDR3, so it is likely a read error. The chain combines TRBV7-6 with TRBJ1-1; D perhaps matches TRBD1 (5 bases). The V end was cut by 1 base, the J end by 0 bases, with 18 bases between. From germline, CDR1 is SGHVS and CDR2 FNYEAQ. The CDR3 totals 18 residues. The CDR3 region has the DNA TGTGCCAGCAGCTTAGGGGGGGTGAGCGACAGTATGAACACTGAAGCTTTCTAT. Translated: CASSLGGVSDSMNTEAFY.

Note on this clonotype: The junction differs from germline at one of its ends, possibly a read error. V is TRBV6-2 or TRBV6-3 and J is TRBJ2-1; D call uncertain. The CDR3 extends over 15 amino acids. Germline-derived CDR1 and CDR2 are MNHEY and SVGEGT. CDR3 in DNA: TGTGCCAGCAGGGAGCCGTGGGATGCCCACAATGCGCAGTTCTTC. This translates into CASREPWDAHNAQFF.

This clonotype occurred a few times. This sequence joins TRBV14 and TRBJ1-4; D gene unclear. CDR3 length equals 12 residues. The V end lost 0 bases, the J end lost 12 bases, and 8 bases lay between the germline ends. Per the germline V gene, CDR1 is SGHDN and CDR2 is FVKESK. CDR3 sequence reads: CASSQESTELFF. The CDR3 coding sequence is TGTGCCAGCAGCCAAGAGTCGACGGAACTGTTTTTT.

The chain carries TRBV7-2 and TRBJ2-1, with D unclear. V lost 1 base, J lost 9 bases, and 13 bases lay in between. The CDR3 contains 14 residues. Germline V lookup: CDR1 SGHTA, CDR2 FQGNSA. The CDR3 here is CASSLGWRRVEQFF. In nucleotides, the CDR3 is TGTGCCAGCAGCTTAGGATGGAGAAGGGTTGAGCAGTTCTTC.

Only a few counts were recorded for this clonotype. V gene TRBV5-1 combines with J gene TRBJ2-3, with TRBD1 matching 7 bases. Germline V CDR1 and CDR2: SGHRS, YFSETQ. V lost 4 bases to trimming and J lost 3 bases; unmatched junction nucleotides: 8. This CDR3 region has 15 residues. CDR3 coding DNA: TGCGCCAGCAGCCCTACAGGGGAAGGTACAGATACGCAGTATTTT. Its protein product is CASSPTGEGTDTQYF.

Written as DNA, the CDR3 is TGTGCCAGCAGCTTAGAGGGCCCACTTTCCGGGCAGTACTTC. Amino acids: CASSLEGPLSGQYF. This sequence joins TRBV7-9 and TRBJ2-7, with D unclear. Germline values: CDR1 SEHNR, CDR2 FQNEAQ (reference sequence). V lost 1 base and J lost 9, with 16 bases in between. This CDR3 region has 14 residues.

As for this clonotype: A much larger clone differs by one base, so this may be a read error. This chain links TRBV7-9 with TRBJ2-7; D uncertain. Trimming took 8 bases from V and 3 from J, leaving 14 bases between them. From germline, CDR1 is SEHNR and CDR2 FQNEAQ (reference sequence). The CDR3 covers 13 residues. CDR3 DNA: TGTGCCAGCGAGGCAGTACTGGGCTACGAGCAGTACTTC. This translates into CASEAVLGYEQYF. The full variable domain, rest sourced from reference TRBV7-9 and TRBJ2-7, is DTGVSQNPRHKITKRGQNVTFRCDPISEHNRLYWYRQTLGQGPEFLTYFQNEAQLEKSRLLSDRFSAERPKGSFSTLEIQRTEQGDSAMYLCASEAVLGYEQYFGPGTRLTVT.

As for this clonotype: As the CDR3 is not closed by the conserved phenylalanine or tryptophan, this likely results from a read error. The CDR3 nucleotides read TGCGCCAGCAGCCAGGACGGGGCTTGGACAGATACGCAGTATTAT. This translates into CASSQDGAWTDTQYY. The chain recombines TRBV4-3 with TRBJ2-3; the D call may be TRBD1 or TRBD2 (5 bases each). The CDR3 length is 15 residues. CDR1 is LGHNA, CDR2 YSLEER, per germline. Between the trimmed V and J ends, which lost 3 bases and 3 bases, there was a span of 13 bases.

This clonotype was detected a few times. The chain employs TRBV28 and TRBJ2-7; TRBD2 matches at 8 bases. V was clipped by 6 bases and J by 6 bases; unmatched bases: 19. This CDR3 has 17 residues. Germline values: CDR1 MDHEN, CDR2 SYDVKM. The CDR3 loop is CASRFPGGSGEMSEQYF. Written as DNA, the CDR3 is TGTGCCAGCAGATTCCCGGGAGGTAGCGGGGAGATGAGCGAGCAGTACTTC.

This clonotype was seen at least ten times. The rearrangement uses TRBV2 and TRBJ2-3; TRBD2 matches 9 bases. Germline V gene data show CDR1 as SNHLY and CDR2 as FYNNEI. Germline trimming cut 3 bases from V and 0 bases from J; bases unmatched to any gene: 4. The CDR3 has 16 residues. The CDR3 sequence is CASSEGTSSSTDTQYF. CDR3 nucleotides: TGTGCCAGCAGTGAGGGGACTAGCTCAAGCACAGATACGCAGTATTTT.

This clonotype was seen ten or more times. The DNA for the CDR3 is TGCGCCAGCAGCCAAGATCGTGCTGAAGCTTTCTTT. Protein product: CASSQDRAEAFF. This chain joins TRBV4-1 and TRBJ1-1; D unresolved. From germline, CDR1 is MGHRA and CDR2 YSYEKL. The CDR3 loop spans 12 amino acids. V was clipped by 0 bases and J by 6 bases, with 5 bases between them.